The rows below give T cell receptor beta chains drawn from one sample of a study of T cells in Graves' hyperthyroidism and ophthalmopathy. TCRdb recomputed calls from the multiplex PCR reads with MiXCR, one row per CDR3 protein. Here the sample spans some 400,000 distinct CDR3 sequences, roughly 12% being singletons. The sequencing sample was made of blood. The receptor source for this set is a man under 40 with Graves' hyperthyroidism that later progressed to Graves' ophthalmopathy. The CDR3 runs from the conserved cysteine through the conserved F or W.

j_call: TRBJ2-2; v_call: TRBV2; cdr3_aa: CASSRTGRTGELFF
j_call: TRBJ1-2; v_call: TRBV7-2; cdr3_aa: CASSLNLLYGYTF
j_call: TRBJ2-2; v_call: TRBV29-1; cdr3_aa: CSVQTTGTENTGELFF
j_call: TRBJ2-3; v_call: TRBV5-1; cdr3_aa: CASSLVISGPTDTQYF
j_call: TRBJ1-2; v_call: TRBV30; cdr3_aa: CAWSDQPGAAYGYTF
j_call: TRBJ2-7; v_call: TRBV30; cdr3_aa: CAWSSPYEQYF
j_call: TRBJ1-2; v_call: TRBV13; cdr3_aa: CASSSVRERYGYTF
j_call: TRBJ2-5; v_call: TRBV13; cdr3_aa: CASSPIDRDWKETQYF
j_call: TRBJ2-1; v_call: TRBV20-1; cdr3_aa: CSARGTLSTEQFF
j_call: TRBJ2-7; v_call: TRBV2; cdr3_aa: CASRRGSTYEQYF
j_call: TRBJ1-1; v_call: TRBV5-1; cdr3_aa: CASKVGGVSINTEAFF
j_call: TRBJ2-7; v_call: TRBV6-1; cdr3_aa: CATTGQGVDEQYF
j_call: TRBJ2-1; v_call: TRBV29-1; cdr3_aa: CSVRDRREGNEQFF
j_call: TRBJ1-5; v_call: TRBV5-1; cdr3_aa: CASSLNPGAGNQPQHF
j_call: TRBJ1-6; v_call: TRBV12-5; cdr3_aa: CASGLILDRGGSPLHF
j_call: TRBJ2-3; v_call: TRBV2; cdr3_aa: CASSELGGASTDTQYF
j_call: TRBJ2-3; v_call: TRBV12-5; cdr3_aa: CASGLVLGARGWPDTQYF
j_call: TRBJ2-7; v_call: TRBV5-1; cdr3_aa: CASSPGQTLKFYEQYF
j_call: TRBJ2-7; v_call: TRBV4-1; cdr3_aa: CASSQVPSEVYEQYF
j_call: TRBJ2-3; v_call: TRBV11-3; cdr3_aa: CASSPSPGGADTQRF
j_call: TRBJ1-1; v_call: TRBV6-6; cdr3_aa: CASSYLGAEAFF
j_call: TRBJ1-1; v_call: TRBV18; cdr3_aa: CASSPRGSEAFF
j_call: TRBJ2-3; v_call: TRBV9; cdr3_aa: CASSGGTGSTDTQYF
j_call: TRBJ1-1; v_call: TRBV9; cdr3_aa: CASSPRGGHQNTEAFF
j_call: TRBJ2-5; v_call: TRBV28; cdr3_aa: CASSSGAGGRPLQETQYF
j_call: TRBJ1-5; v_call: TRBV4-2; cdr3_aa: CASSQLGVGDQPQHF
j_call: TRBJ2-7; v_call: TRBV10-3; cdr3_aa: CAISDHLTGGFYEQYF
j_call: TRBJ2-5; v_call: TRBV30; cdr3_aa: CAWSPGQGAETQYF
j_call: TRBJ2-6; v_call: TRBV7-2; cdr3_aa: CASRNRVGANVLTF
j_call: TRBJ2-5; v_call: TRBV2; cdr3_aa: CAVPDRDGETQYF
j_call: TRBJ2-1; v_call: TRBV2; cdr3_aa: CASSEEGGTEQFF
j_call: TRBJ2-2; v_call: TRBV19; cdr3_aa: CASRAGAGTGELFF
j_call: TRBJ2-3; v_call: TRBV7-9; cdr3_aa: CASSLYGGATDTQYF
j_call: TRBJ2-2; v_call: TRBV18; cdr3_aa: CASSPGSGTGITGELFF
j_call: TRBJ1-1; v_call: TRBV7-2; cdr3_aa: CASSSTRQAFDTEAFF
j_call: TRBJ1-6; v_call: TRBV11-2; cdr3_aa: CASSLYRDRGSPLHF
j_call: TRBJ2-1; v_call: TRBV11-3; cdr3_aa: CASSLEGQGSYNEQFF
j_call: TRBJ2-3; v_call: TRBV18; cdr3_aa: CASSPPSGGPDTQYF
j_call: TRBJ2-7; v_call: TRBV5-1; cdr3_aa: CASSPGTGVIEQYF
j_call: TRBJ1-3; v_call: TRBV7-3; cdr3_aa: CASSLVGGAGFGNTIYF
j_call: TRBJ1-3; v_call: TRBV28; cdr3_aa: CASSMDRVPAGNTIYF
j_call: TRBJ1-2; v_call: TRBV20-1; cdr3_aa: CSAKAQGLIHGYTF
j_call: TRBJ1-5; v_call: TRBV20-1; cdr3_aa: CSASPGQYQPQHF
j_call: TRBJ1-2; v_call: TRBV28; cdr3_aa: CASSQTNRQGAYGYTF